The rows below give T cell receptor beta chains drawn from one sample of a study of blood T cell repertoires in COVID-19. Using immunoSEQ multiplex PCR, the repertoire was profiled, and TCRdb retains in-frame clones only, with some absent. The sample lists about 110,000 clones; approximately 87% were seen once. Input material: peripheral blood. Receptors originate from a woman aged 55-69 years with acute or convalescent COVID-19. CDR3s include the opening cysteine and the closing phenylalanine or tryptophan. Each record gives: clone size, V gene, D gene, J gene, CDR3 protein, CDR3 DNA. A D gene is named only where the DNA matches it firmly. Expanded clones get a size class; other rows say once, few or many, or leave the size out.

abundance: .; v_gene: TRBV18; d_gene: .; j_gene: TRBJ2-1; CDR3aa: CASSLFGGAYEDEQFF; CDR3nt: TGTGCCAGCTCACTCTTTGGCGGCGCCTATGAGGATGAGCAGTTCTTC
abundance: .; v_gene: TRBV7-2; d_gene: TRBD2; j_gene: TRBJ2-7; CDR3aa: CASSTGGGTSYEQYF; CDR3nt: TGTGCCAGCAGCACTGGGGGGGGGACTTCCTACGAGCAGTACTTC
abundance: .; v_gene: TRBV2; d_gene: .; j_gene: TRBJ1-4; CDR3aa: CASLGRVTNEKLFF; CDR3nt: TGTGCCAGCTTGGGGAGGGTTACTAATGAAAAACTGTTTTTT
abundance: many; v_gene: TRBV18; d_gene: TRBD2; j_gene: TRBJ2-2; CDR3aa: CASSSTSEVTGELFF; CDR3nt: TGTGCCAGCTCATCAACTAGCGAAGTCACCGGGGAGCTGTTTTTT
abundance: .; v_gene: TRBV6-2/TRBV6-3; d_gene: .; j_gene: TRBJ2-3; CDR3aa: CASSYTGTYTDTQYF; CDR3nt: TGTGCCAGCAGTTACACGGGGACTTACACAGATACGCAGTATTTT
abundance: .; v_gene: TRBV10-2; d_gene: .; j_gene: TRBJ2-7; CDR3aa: CASSESSGLGYEQYF; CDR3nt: TGCGCCAGCAGTGAGTCATCCGGACTGGGCTACGAGCAGTACTTC
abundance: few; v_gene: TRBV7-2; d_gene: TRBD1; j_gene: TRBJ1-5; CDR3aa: CASSTTQGNQPQHF; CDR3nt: TGTGCCAGCAGTACCACACAGGGGAATCAGCCCCAGCATTTT
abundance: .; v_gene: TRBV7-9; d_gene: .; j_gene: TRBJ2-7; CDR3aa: CASSFSARPYEQYF; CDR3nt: TGTGCCAGCAGCTTCTCAGCCAGGCCCTACGAGCAGTACTTC
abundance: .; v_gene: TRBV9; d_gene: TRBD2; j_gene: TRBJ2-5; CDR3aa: CASSPRLGLAGGTQYF; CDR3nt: TGTGCCAGCAGCCCGCGCTTAGGACTAGCGGGAGGGACCCAGTACTTC
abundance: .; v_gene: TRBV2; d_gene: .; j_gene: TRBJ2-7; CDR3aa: CASSERGPGPYEQYF; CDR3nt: TGTGCCAGCAGTGAAAGGGGTCCAGGACCTTACGAGCAGTACTTC
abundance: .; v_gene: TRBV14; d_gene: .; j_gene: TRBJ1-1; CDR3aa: CASSNRRGRTEAFF; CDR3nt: TGTGCCAGCAGCAACAGGCGGGGGAGAACTGAAGCTTTCTTT
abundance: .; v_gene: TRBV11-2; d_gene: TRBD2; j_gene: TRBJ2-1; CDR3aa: CASGTLREVNEQFF; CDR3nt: TGTGCCAGCGGGACGCTGCGGGAGGTAAATGAGCAGTTCTTC
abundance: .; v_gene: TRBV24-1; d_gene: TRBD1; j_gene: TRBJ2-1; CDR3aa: CATSAAGGAYNEQFF; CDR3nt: TGTGCCACCAGCGCGGCAGGGGGCGCCTACAATGAGCAGTTCTTC
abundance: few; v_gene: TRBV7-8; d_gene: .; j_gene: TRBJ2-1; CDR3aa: CASSLKREISYNEQFF; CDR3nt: TGTGCCAGCAGCTTAAAGAGGGAGATATCCTACAATGAGCAGTTCTTC
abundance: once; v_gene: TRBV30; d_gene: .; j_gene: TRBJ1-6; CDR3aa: CAWSPRKFDSPLHF; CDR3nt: TGTGCCTGGAGTCCGAGAAAGTTCGATTCACCCCTCCACTTT
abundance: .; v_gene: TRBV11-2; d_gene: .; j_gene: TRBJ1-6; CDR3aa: CASSLSRHQGRNSPLHF; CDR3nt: TGTGCCAGCAGCCTGTCTCGACATCAGGGGCGAAATTCACCCCTCCACTTT
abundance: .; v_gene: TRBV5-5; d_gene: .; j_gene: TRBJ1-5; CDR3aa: CASSLTTGSLREPQHF; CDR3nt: TGTGCCAGCAGCTTGACTACCGGGTCCCTGAGGGAGCCCCAGCATTTT
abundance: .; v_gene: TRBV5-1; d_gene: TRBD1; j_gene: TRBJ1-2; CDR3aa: CASSLGPGQGNGYTF; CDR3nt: TGCGCCAGCAGCTTGGGCCCGGGACAGGGGAACGGCTACACCTTC
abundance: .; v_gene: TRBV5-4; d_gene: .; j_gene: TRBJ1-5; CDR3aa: CASSLFGSNQPQHF; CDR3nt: TGTGCCAGCAGCTTGTTCGGGAGCAATCAGCCCCAGCATTTT
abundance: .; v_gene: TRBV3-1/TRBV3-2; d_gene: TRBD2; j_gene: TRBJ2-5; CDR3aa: CASSQESYRLAGFATQYF; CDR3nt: TGTGCCAGCAGCCAAGAGTCGTATAGACTAGCGGGATTTGCGACCCAGTACTTC
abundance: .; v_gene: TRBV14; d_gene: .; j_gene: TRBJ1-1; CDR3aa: CASSQAPNTEAFF; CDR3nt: TGTGCCAGCAGCCAGGCCCCAAACACTGAAGCTTTCTTT
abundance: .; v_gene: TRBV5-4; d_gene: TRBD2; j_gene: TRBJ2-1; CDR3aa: CASSLELAEYNEQFF; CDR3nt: TGTGCCAGCAGCTTGGAGCTAGCGGAATACAATGAGCAGTTCTTC
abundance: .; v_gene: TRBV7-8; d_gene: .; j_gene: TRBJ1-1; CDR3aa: CASTVKLNTEAFF; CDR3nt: TGTGCCAGCACGGTAAAGCTGAACACTGAAGCTTTCTTT
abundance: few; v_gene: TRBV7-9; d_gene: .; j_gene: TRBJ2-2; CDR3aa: CASSRSGAGELFF; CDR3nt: TGTGCCAGCAGTCGTTCAGGGGCAGGGGAGCTGTTTTTT
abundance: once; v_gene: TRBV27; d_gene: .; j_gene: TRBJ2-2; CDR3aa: CASSTAREGGTGELFF; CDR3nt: TGTGCCAGCAGTACCGCTAGGGAGGGGGGTACCGGGGAGCTGTTTTTT
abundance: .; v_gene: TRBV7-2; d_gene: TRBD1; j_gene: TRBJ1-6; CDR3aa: CASSRPGTGADYNSPLHF; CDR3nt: TGTGCCAGCAGCCGGCCCGGGACAGGGGCCGACTATAATTCACCCCTCCACTTT
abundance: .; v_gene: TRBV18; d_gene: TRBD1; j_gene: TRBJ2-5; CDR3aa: CASSPGTGGEETQYF; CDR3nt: TGTGCCAGCTCACCAGGGACAGGGGGAGAGGAGACCCAGTACTTC
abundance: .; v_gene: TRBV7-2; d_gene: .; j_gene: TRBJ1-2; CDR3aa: CASSFSREDGYTF; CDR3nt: TGTGCCAGCAGCTTCTCTCGGGAGGATGGCTACACCTTC